The 16 T cell receptor beta chains presented below share a single source sample, sequenced in a study of blood T cells in healthy people across ages (dated by TCRdb to the mid-2010s). Libraries were constructed by 5' RACE. TCRdb shows the sequencer as Illumina HiSeq 2500. The second PCR ran for roughly 7 to 12 cycles and used a J-beta primer mix along with a sample-barcoded 5' primer. TCRdb trimmed public reads at Q25 via fastp, called clones via MiXCR and kept in-frame beta chains. Records with the same CDR3 protein are collapsed into one entry carrying the most frequent genes and DNA. The sample table shows 1.5 million to 2 million distinct CDR3 sequences, and 30% to 40% are seen once. The top ten clonotypes cover about 11% of the sample. The sequencing sample was made of blood. Receptors were obtained from a woman in her twenties or thirties in good health.

J is TRBJ2-5 and V is TRBV20-1, with D possibly being TRBD2 (5 bases). The V end lost 3 bases, the J end lost 4 bases, and 9 bases lay between the germline ends. The germline CDR1 and CDR2 sequences are DFQATT and SNEGSKA (reference sequence). The CDR3 runs 12 residues. The CDR3 coding sequence is TGCAGTGCTAGCGGGATCACAGAGACCCAGTACTTC. Protein product: CSASGITETQYF.

This clonotype was picked up a small number of times. The J gene is TRBJ2-4, the V gene TRBV27; D unresolved. The CDR3 contains 13 residues. The germline V gene has CDR1 MNHEY and CDR2 SMNVEV (reference sequence). Trimming shortened V by 2 bases and J by 6 bases, and 8 bases separated the two germline ends. DNA of the CDR3: TGTGCCAGCAGTTTAGACCCCCGAAACATTCAGTACTTC. Amino acids: CASSLDPRNIQYF.

This chain uses TRBV2 with TRBJ2-5; no firm D call. Germline CDR1 and CDR2: SNHLY and FYNNEI. This CDR3 has 13 residues. The V and J ends lost 8 bases and 7 bases respectively, with 17 bases between them. CDR3 sequence reads: CASCLANSGTQYF. As DNA, the CDR3 is TGTGCCAGCTGCTTAGCTAACTCTGGGACCCAGTACTTC.

V gene TRBV27 combines with J gene TRBJ2-1; 12 positions agree with TRBD2. After removal of 5 bases from V and 7 bases from J, the junction contained 12 bases not matched to a gene. Germline CDR1 is MNHEY and CDR2 is SMNVEV (reference sequence). The CDR3 has 17 residues. The CDR3 region is CASSLATSGRWGNEQFF. The CDR3 coding sequence is TGTGCCAGCAGTCTCGCCACTAGCGGGAGGTGGGGTAATGAGCAGTTCTTC.

The chain joins TRBV4-1 to TRBJ1-4, with no clear D. CDR3 size: 16 residues. V lost 1 base and J 4 bases, leaving 13 bases between the germline ends. The germline V gene has CDR1 MGHRA and CDR2 YSYEKL. The CDR3 region is CASSQGWQYLNEKLFF. The CDR3 DNA sequence: TGCGCCAGCAGCCAAGGGTGGCAGTATCTTAATGAAAAACTGTTTTTT.

This clonotype turned up a few times. The chain joins TRBV30 to TRBJ2-7, with unresolved D. Deletions cut 2 bases from V and 5 bases from J, with 10 bases between. Germline CDR1 and CDR2: GTSNPN and SVGIG (reference sequence). CDR3 length equals 12 residues. The CDR3 nucleotides are TGTGCCTGGAGTCAGAAGGGCGACGAGCAGTACTTC. This translates into CAWSQKGDEQYF.

The J gene is TRBJ2-7, the V gene TRBV5-4, with 9 bases that match TRBD1. The CDR3 length is 16 residues. The ends lost 3 bases at V and 0 bases at J; junction bases unmatched: 7. Germline assignment: CDR1 SGHNT and CDR2 YYREEE (reference sequence). The CDR3 sequence is CASSYPGQGSSYEQYF. In DNA, the CDR3 is TGTGCCAGCAGCTATCCGGGACAGGGAAGCTCCTACGAGCAGTACTTC.

This clonotype was seen only a few times. The rearrangement uses TRBV28 and TRBJ2-7, with 12 bases aligning to TRBD1. Germline CDR1 MDHEN, CDR2 SYDVKM. The CDR3 length is 16 residues. With V trimmed by 6 bases and J by 6 bases, 12 bases remained unmatched. CDR3 region: CASRPTGTGGSGEQYF. The CDR3 coding sequence is TGTGCCAGCAGACCTACCGGGACAGGGGGCTCTGGCGAGCAGTACTTC.

The sample holds a few counts of this clonotype. The chain links TRBV7-2 to TRBJ2-7, with D possibly matching TRBD2 (6 bases). Germline CDR1 and CDR2: SGHTA and FQGNSA. The CDR3 totals 14 residues. V shed 5 bases and J shed 3 bases, with 14 bases lying between them. The chain's CDR3 is CASSPVWGDYEQYF. CDR3 nucleotides: TGTGCCAGCAGCCCGGTCTGGGGGGACTACGAGCAGTACTTC.

The rearrangement joins TRBV2 to TRBJ1-5; D is possibly TRBD1 (6 bases). Germline V gene sequence: CDR1 SNHLY, CDR2 FYNNEI. The CDR3 consists of 13 residues. The V end was cut by 9 bases, the J end by 9 bases, with 18 bases between. In DNA, the CDR3 is TGTGCCAGTCGACAGGAACCCTGGGGGCCCCAGCATTTT. Amino acid sequence: CASRQEPWGPQHF.

This clonotype was observed a handful of times. The rearrangement uses TRBV7-2 and TRBJ2-7; weak D call: TRBD2 (5 bases). Trimming cost V 4 bases and J 3 bases, with 25 bases left between them. Germline lookup yields CDR1 SGHTA and CDR2 FQGNSA. The CDR3 totals 18 residues. CDR3 amino acids: CASSSTPSGYEGLYEQYF. As DNA, the CDR3 is TGTGCCAGCAGCTCAACCCCCTCCGGCTACGAGGGTCTCTACGAGCAGTACTTC. The variable domain in full, completed from reference TRBV7-2 and TRBJ2-7, reads GAGVSQSPSNKVTEKGKDVELRCDPISGHTALYWYRQSLGQGLEFLIYFQGNSAPDKSGLPSDRFSAERTGGSVSTLTIQRTQQEDSAVYLCASSSTPSGYEGLYEQYFGPGTRLTVT.

On this clonotype itself: A much larger clone differs from this one at a single base, so this may be a read error. The chain combines TRBV12-3 or TRBV12-4 with TRBJ2-5; possibly TRBD1 for D (5 bases). V was clipped by 9 bases and J by 5 bases, with 16 bases between them. The CDR3 extends over 13 amino acids. DNA of the CDR3: TGTGCCAGTGGGGCTGCAATGAGGGAGACCCAGTACTTC. Translation gives CASGAAMRETQYF.

V is TRBV11-2 and J is TRBJ2-3, with a possible D match to TRBD1 (7 bases). V lost 5 bases and J lost 3, with 24 bases in between. The CDR3 sequence is 18 residues long. From germline, CDR1 is SGHAT and CDR2 FQNNGV. DNA of the CDR3: TGTGCCAGCAGCAGACGCCCCGGGGGACAGATTTTAACAGATACGCAGTATTTT. Protein: CASSRRPGGQILTDTQYF.

The chain uses TRBV28 and TRBJ1-5; D ambiguous. Germline CDR1 and CDR2: MDHEN and SYDVKM. The CDR3 runs to 15 residues. V lost 8 bases to trimming and J lost 7 bases, with 21 bases between them. The CDR3 sequence is CASRTDWGVEQPQHF. CDR3 bases: TGTGCCAGCCGTACTGATTGGGGAGTGGAGCAGCCCCAGCATTTT.

V is TRBV27 and J is TRBJ2-7, with a weak D call TRBD1 (5 bases). This CDR3 has 13 residues. Trimming took off 5 bases at V and 4 bases at J, with 12 bases between the two ends. Germline CDR1 MNHEY, CDR2 SMNVEV (reference sequence). This CDR3 reads CASSVDIWYEQYF. The CDR3, as DNA: TGTGCCAGCAGTGTGGACATCTGGTACGAGCAGTACTTC.

The chain couples TRBV9 to TRBJ2-1; no clear D gene. The V end was cut by 0 bases, the J end by 7 bases, with 11 bases between. The germline V gene encodes CDR1 SGDLS and CDR2 YYNGEE. This CDR3 has 14 residues. CDR3 residues: CASSVASSANEQFF. The DNA for the CDR3 is TGTGCCAGCAGCGTAGCGAGTTCCGCAAATGAGCAGTTCTTC.